This T cell receptor beta chain was found in a study of blood T cells in healthy people across ages. With respect to this clonotype: Mismatch with germline at one junction end may stem from a read error.

The authors ran a second PCR of roughly 6 to 12 cycles using a sample-barcoded 5' primer and a J-beta primer mix. TCRdb used MiXCR to reprocess the 5' RACE reads, holding one entry per CDR3 protein. In the table there are fewer than 1.5 million distinct CDR3 sequences, approximately 42% of which are singletons. Germline CDR1 is SGHRS and CDR2 is YFSETQ. The CDR3 is made up of 15 amino acids. The sequence came from a woman between 18 and 29 years old in good health. Sample: blood. The V call is TRBV5-1, the J call TRBJ2-1; either TRBD1 or TRBD2 may fit D (5 bases each). CDR3 in DNA: TGCGCCAGCAGCTTGGCACCCGAGGCCCTAGGGGAGCAGTTCTTT. Translation: CASSLAPEALGEQFF.